This T cell receptor beta chain was captured by sequencing in a study of OX40 agonist ivuxolimab in advanced cancers. Germline V gene sequence: CDR1 SGHTA, CDR2 FQGNSA. V gave up 1 base and J gave up 2 bases, with 6 bases separating them. The length of the CDR3 is 14 residues. Here immunoSEQ multiplex PCR was the method, and the copy in TCRdb shows in-frame clones only, minus some. This repertoire shows some 75,000 clones, about 85% found once; its top ten account for 3.1%. The rearrangement uses TRBV7-2 and TRBJ1-3; D gene ambiguous. The sample consisted of CD4+ or CD8+ T cells sorted from blood, taken in a trial of the OX40 agonist ivuxolimab. The origin of this receptor is an adult with an advanced solid tumor such as melanoma, head and neck, liver or kidney cancer. The CDR3 spells CASSLEAAGNTIYF. For the CDR3, the DNA is TGTGCCAGCAGCTTAGAAGCCGCTGGAAACACCATATATTTT.